The rows below give T cell receptor beta chains drawn from one sample of a study of cytomegalovirus exposure and HLA in healthy donors. Sequencing was performed with immunoSEQ multiplex PCR; in TCRdb, only in-frame clones are kept and a portion is missing. The sample carries some 170,000 clones, roughly 76% recorded once. Sequenced material: PBMCs. The receptors were gathered from a woman under 30 in good health and CMV-seropositive. CDR3s include the opening cysteine and the closing phenylalanine or tryptophan. D genes are given only for firm matches. The size entry is marked missing in some rows and otherwise reads once, few, many or a size class.

D,J,V,size,DNA,CDR3
.,TRBJ2-3,TRBV9,.,TGTGCCAGCAGCCTAGCAGGGGGGCAAAGCACAGATACGCAGTATTTT,CASSLAGGQSTDTQYF
TRBD1,TRBJ1-5,TRBV11-2,.,TGTGCCAGCAGCTTAGGGACAGGGGTGACGGATCAGCCCCAGCATTTT,CASSLGTGVTDQPQHF
TRBD2,TRBJ2-3,TRBV4-1,.,TGCGCCAGCAGCGTCTCGGGGGGGGTAATCACAGATACGCAGTATTTT,CASSVSGGVITDTQYF
.,TRBJ1-1,TRBV11-2,.,TGTGCCAGCAGCCTTGGGGCTTCTGAAGCTTTCTTT,CASSLGASEAFF
.,TRBJ1-2,TRBV7-9,once,TGTGCCAGCAGCTTATTTTTTCAGCGGAGAGGTGACGCCTATGGCTACACCTTC,CASSLFFQRRGDAYGYTF
.,TRBJ1-4,TRBV15,.,TGTGCCACCAGCAGCGCTGGGAGAAATGAAAAACTGTTTTTT,CATSSAGRNEKLFF
.,TRBJ1-2,TRBV19,.,TGTGCCAGTTGGCCGGGGGGCGAGGGTGGCTACACCTTC,CASWPGGEGGYTF
.,TRBJ1-1,TRBV5-1,.,TGCGCCAGCAGCTTGGAGGGCACCATCCAGGGCACTGAAGCTTTCTTT,CASSLEGTIQGTEAFF
TRBD2,TRBJ2-5,TRBV5-1,.,TGCGCCAGCAGCCTGTCGGGACTACTCCAAGAGACCCAGTACTTC,CASSLSGLLQETQYF
.,TRBJ2-5,TRBV9,.,TGTGCCAGCAGCGTGACAGCCCAAGAGACCCAGTACTTC,CASSVTAQETQYF
TRBD2,TRBJ2-1,TRBV7-9,.,TGTGCCAGCAGCCCCAAGCTCCTAGCGGGGGTTTACAATGAGCAGTTCTTC,CASSPKLLAGVYNEQFF
TRBD1,TRBJ1-6,TRBV6-4,few,TGTGCCAGCAGTGTAGGACAGGGCTCCGATTCACCCCTCCACTTT,CASSVGQGSDSPLHF
TRBD1,TRBJ2-4,TRBV6-5,.,TGTGCCAGCAGAGTGGACAGGGCTACGGCGGCGGAGTACTTC,CASRVDRATAAEYF
.,TRBJ1-2,TRBV7-9,.,TGTGCCAGCAGCTTATTTTTGGGGGGTTGGGGCTACACCTTC,CASSLFLGGWGYTF